Shown below are 3 T cell receptor beta chains from a single sample sequenced in a study of T cell responses to AZD1222 COVID-19 vaccine. Produced via immunoSEQ multiplex PCR; TCRdb's table is partial and in-frame only. The data show about 67,000 clones, 83% seen once. The sequencing used peripheral blood, collected 28 days after the second AZD1222 dose. The receptors stem from an adult who received the AZD1222 COVID-19 vaccine.

The gene calls are TRBV29-1 and TRBJ2-7; TRBD1 matches 9 bases. This CDR3 region has 13 residues. J gave up 3 bases and V 2 bases, and 2 bases lay outside the gene matches. Germline CDR1 reads SQVTM; CDR2 reads ANQGSEA. This CDR3 is CSVEPGQGYEQYF. The DNA of the CDR3 is TGCAGCGTTGAACCGGGACAGGGCTACGAGCAGTACTTC.

The V call is TRBV19, the J call TRBJ2-2; 9 nucleotides line up with TRBD1. Trimming took 8 bases from V and 4 from J; bases not matched to a gene: 11. Germline assignment: CDR1 LNHDA and CDR2 SQIVND (reference sequence). This CDR3 is 16 amino acids long. CDR3 region: CASRLQGQGGTGELFF. The CDR3 DNA follows: TGTGCCAGTCGACTCCAGGGACAGGGAGGCACCGGGGAGCTGTTTTTT.

The V gene is TRBV7-2, the J gene TRBJ1-5; D not resolved. CDR1 is SGHTA, CDR2 FQGNSA, per germline. V shed 2 bases and J shed 5 bases, with 10 bases lying between them. The CDR3 extends over 14 amino acids. CDR3 residues: CASSLSGRDQPQHF. As DNA, the CDR3 is TGTGCCAGCAGCTTATCGGGGAGAGATCAGCCCCAGCATTTT.